A single sample is the source of the 29 T cell receptor beta chains below, sequenced in a study of blood T cells in healthy people across ages. Then a second PCR, running about 6 to 11 cycles, was carried out with a sample-barcoded 5' primer and a J-beta primer mix. MiXCR was run by TCRdb on the 5' RACE reads, yielding one entry per CDR3 protein. The table includes about 1,500,000 distinct CDR3 sequences, about 30% detected once. The sample comprised blood. Source of these receptors: a woman aged 25 to 39 in good health.

The chain combines TRBV5-6 with TRBJ1-5; D perhaps matches TRBD1 (5 bases). CDR1 is SGHDT, CDR2 YYEEEE, per germline. V gave up 2 bases and J gave up 6 bases, with 12 bases separating them. The CDR3 spans 14 residues. In nucleotides, the CDR3 is TGTGCCAGCAGCTTTGCGGGGGATACTCAGCCCCAGCATTTT. Translation: CASSFAGDTQPQHF.

The gene calls are TRBV6-1 and TRBJ1-2, with D possibly TRBD1 on 5 matching bases. V dropped 9 bases and J dropped 4 bases, with 24 bases sitting between them. CDR3 length equals 16 residues. The germline V gene has CDR1 MNHNS and CDR2 SASEGT. CDR3 bases: TGTGCCAGTAACCCGGGGACCGGGGATTTCGGCTATGGCTACACCTTC. Its translation is CASNPGTGDFGYGYTF.

About this clonotype itself: An end of the junction does not agree with germline; a read error may underlie this. The CDR3 DNA is TGCGCCAGCAGCCAAGATCGAGGACAGGACGCAACTAATGAAAACCTGTTTTTT. Translating it yields CASSQDRGQDATNENLFF. The V and J genes are TRBV4-1 and TRBJ1-4, with 7 bases fitting TRBD1. Germline values: CDR1 MGHRA, CDR2 YSYEKL. The CDR3 totals 18 residues.

This clonotype was counted only a few times. V gene TRBV7-2 combines with J gene TRBJ1-2, with D tentatively TRBD1 (5 bases). The germline V gene has CDR1 SGHTA and CDR2 FQGNSA. The CDR3 has 13 amino acids. The V gene lost 2 bases and the J gene lost 9 bases, with 13 bases spanning the gap. The CDR3 loop is CASSLSSGASYTF. The CDR3 coding sequence is TGTGCCAGCAGCTTATCTTCCGGGGCAAGCTACACCTTC.

V and J are TRBV10-3 and TRBJ1-1, with 12 bases matching TRBD1. This CDR3 spans 14 amino acids. Trimming took 6 bases from V and 6 from J; bases not matched to a gene: 5. Germline CDR1 ENHRY, CDR2 SYGVKD. Written as DNA, the CDR3 is TGTGCCATCAGGGGGGACAGGGGGCGTGCTGAAGCTTTCTTT. Its translation: CAIRGDRGRAEAFF.

This clonotype has only a few counts. The rearrangement joins TRBV20-1 to TRBJ1-2; D possibly corresponds to TRBD1 (6 bases). This CDR3 is built from 16 residues. The germline V and J ends were trimmed by 5 bases and 8 bases, with 27 bases remaining between them. Germline V gives CDR1 DFQATT, CDR2 SNEGSKA (reference sequence). CDR3 in DNA: TGCAGTGCTGCGAGTGCTCAAACAGGGACGGCGGGCGGCTACACCTTC. Translation: CSAASAQTGTAGGYTF.

Comment on this clonotype: One end of the junction varies from germline; a read error may be responsible. V and J are TRBV7-9 and TRBJ1-1; 9 nucleotides match TRBD1. There are 12 residues in the CDR3. Germline CDR1 reads SEHNR; CDR2 reads FQNEAQ (reference sequence). CDR3 protein: CDSSNRGREAFF. The DNA for the CDR3 is TGTGACAGCAGTAACAGGGGGCGCGAAGCTTTCTTT.

With respect to this clonotype: One junction end does not reproduce the germline sequence, and a read error may be involved. The CDR3 sequence is CSVPKGGGDQETQYF. CDR3 DNA sequence: TGCAGCGTTCCTAAAGGGGGCGGCGACCAAGAGACTCAGTACTTC. The chain links TRBV29-1 to TRBJ2-5, with 7 bases aligning to TRBD1. CDR3 length equals 15 residues. Germline CDR1 is SQVTM and CDR2 is ANQGSEA.

In its sample, this clonotype was seen a few times. The rearrangement joins TRBV20-1 to TRBJ2-7; D ambiguous. Germline loops: CDR1 DFQATT, CDR2 SNEGSKA (reference sequence). Trimming removed 5 bases at V and 2 bases at J, with 13 bases between. The CDR3 contains 13 residues. The CDR3 sequence is CSAAPGPTYEQYF. The CDR3, as DNA: TGCAGTGCTGCCCCCGGACCGACCTACGAGCAGTACTTC.

As concerns this clonotype: It may be a read error: a sequence one base away is much more abundant. This chain joins TRBV7-2 and TRBJ2-7; 9 nucleotides align to TRBD1. Near its end, the DNA agrees better with TRBJ2-1, so the J call may be wrong. CDR1 is SGHTA and CDR2 is FQGNSA in the germline V gene. CDR3 length: 15 amino acids. CDR3 in amino acids: CASSLGGQGSYEQFF. The CDR3, as DNA: TGTGCCAGCAGCTTAGGGGGACAGGGCTCCTACGAGCAGTTCTTC.

The V gene is TRBV30, the J gene TRBJ1-5; D not certain. The V gene's germline CDR1 is GTSNPN and CDR2 SVGIG (reference sequence). This CDR3 is built from 13 residues. V lost 2 bases, J lost 5 bases, and 10 bases lay in between. Here the CDR3 reads CAWSSGFDQPQHF. CDR3 nucleotides: TGTGCCTGGAGTTCGGGGTTTGATCAGCCCCAGCATTTT.

The chain has TRBV10-3 and TRBJ2-1, with D perhaps TRBD1 or TRBD2 (6 bases each). CDR1 and CDR2 from the germline V gene are ENHRY and SYGVKD. Trimming removed 8 bases at V and 0 bases at J, with 14 bases between. This CDR3 has 15 residues. The CDR3 DNA reads TGTGCCATCGGGGCGCGGGACAACTCCTACAATGAGCAGTTCTTC. Its protein product is CAIGARDNSYNEQFF.

This rearrangement joins TRBV30 to TRBJ1-4, with a weak D call TRBD1 (5 bases). CDR3 length: 11 residues. V dropped 1 base and J dropped 12 bases, with 9 bases sitting between them. Looked up from germline, CDR1 is GTSNPN and CDR2 is SVGIG (reference sequence). CDR3 region: CAWSATRELFF. DNA of the CDR3: TGTGCCTGGAGTGCCACCAGGGAACTGTTTTTT.

This clonotype was counted ten times or more. The chain links TRBV7-3 to TRBJ1-1; D not resolved. The CDR3 contains 14 residues. Deletions cut 2 bases from V and 4 bases from J, with 11 bases between. CDR1 is SGHTA, CDR2 FQGTGA, per germline. The CDR3 here is CASSLFFGRTEAFF. The DNA for the CDR3 is TGTGCCAGCAGCTTATTTTTTGGGCGCACTGAAGCTTTCTTT.

V and J are TRBV20-1 and TRBJ2-3, with 7 positions matching TRBD2. The CDR3 consists of 15 residues. The germline CDR1 and CDR2 sequences are DFQATT and SNEGSKA (reference sequence). With V trimmed by 2 bases and J by 3 bases, 8 bases remained unmatched. In DNA form, the CDR3 reads TGCAGTGCTAGACCTAGCGGACCTTTAACAGATACGCAGTATTTT. This encodes CSARPSGPLTDTQYF.

The genes are TRBV12-5 and TRBJ2-1; TRBD2 is a possible D gene (6 bases). Trimming stripped 7 bases from V and 2 bases from J, with 18 bases between. Germline V gene data show CDR1 as LGHNT and CDR2 as FRNRAP. The CDR3 runs to 16 residues. The CDR3: CASAPFLGGAYNEQFF. The CDR3 nucleotides are TGTGCTAGTGCTCCTTTTCTCGGGGGTGCCTACAATGAGCAGTTCTTC.

The chain combines TRBV6-2 or TRBV6-3 with TRBJ2-6; D gene unclear. Germline CDR1 reads MNHEY; CDR2 reads SVGEGT. The CDR3 is 17 residues long. V was trimmed by 0 bases and J by 0 bases, leaving 9 bases between them. CDR3 coding DNA: TGTGCCAGCAGTTACTCGGCAGATGCCTCTGGGGCCAACGTCCTGACTTTC. It specifies CASSYSADASGANVLTF.

This clonotype has only one observation. The chain recombines TRBV5-1 with TRBJ2-2, with 9 nucleotides matching TRBD1. V was pared by 4 bases and J by 4 bases, with 11 bases of the junction left unmatched. This CDR3 spans 17 amino acids. CDR1 is SGHRS, CDR2 YFSETQ, per germline. The CDR3 here is CASSVTRDRAFTGELFF. CDR3 nucleotide sequence: TGCGCCAGCAGCGTAACCCGGGACAGGGCCTTCACCGGGGAGCTGTTTTTT.

The table lists this clonotype with a few counts. The CDR3 sequence: CASSPSTLSTDTQYF. Written as DNA, the CDR3 is TGTGCCAGCTCACCATCGACACTTAGCACAGATACGCAGTATTTT. This chain connects TRBV18 to TRBJ2-3; the D is unclear. The CDR3 sequence is 15 residues long. Trimming cost V 2 bases and J 0 bases, with 9 bases left between them. Germline CDR1 and CDR2: KGHSH and LQKENI.

Worth noting for this clonotype: The junction departs from germline at one end; a sequencing error may be responsible. The V gene is TRBV6-6, the J gene TRBJ2-4; 10 nucleotides line up with TRBD1. This CDR3 has 16 residues. The germline CDR1 and CDR2 sequences are MNHNY and SVGAGI (reference sequence). The CDR3: CASRDRGRRAKNIQDF. As DNA, the CDR3 is TGTGCCAGCAGAGACAGGGGGCGCAGGGCCAAAAACATTCAGGACTTC.

The chain carries TRBV4-1 and TRBJ2-7; D call uncertain. The germline V gene encodes CDR1 MGHRA and CDR2 YSYEKL. V was clipped by 0 bases and J by 1 base, with 13 bases between them. CDR3 length equals 16 residues. The CDR3 loop is CASSQEGRLGSYEQYF. CDR3 coding DNA: TGCGCCAGCAGCCAAGAGGGCAGGCTGGGATCCTACGAGCAGTACTTC.

This clonotype was observed a handful of times. The gene calls are TRBV11-2 and TRBJ2-2, with D perhaps matching TRBD1 (6 bases). Trimming took off 2 bases at V and 5 bases at J, with 18 bases between the two ends. Germline V gene lookup returns CDR1 SGHAT and CDR2 FQNNGV. The CDR3 sequence is 17 residues long. This CDR3 is CASSLSQGGLRTGELFF. The CDR3 DNA is TGTGCCAGCAGCTTAAGTCAAGGGGGTCTCCGGACCGGGGAGCTGTTTTTT.

V and J are TRBV10-3 and TRBJ1-4, with TRBD1 as a possible D gene (5 bases). Trimming pared 6 bases from V and 8 bases from J, leaving 19 bases between. Germline loops: CDR1 ENHRY, CDR2 SYGVKD. The CDR3 spans 15 residues. The CDR3 DNA reads TGTGCCATCAGCGAATGTCAGGGAAGTGACGAAAAACTGTTTTTT. It translates to CAISECQGSDEKLFF.

This clonotype was seen a handful of times. This chain connects TRBV29-1 to TRBJ2-4, with D unclear. CDR1 and CDR2 (germline): SQVTM, ANQGSEA. The length of the CDR3 is 10 residues. Trimming shortened V by 8 bases and J by 13 bases, and 15 bases separated the two germline ends. CDR3 residues: CSILLNEQYF. CDR3 nucleotide sequence: TGCAGCATTCTCCTCAATGAGCAGTACTTC.

This clonotype has ten or more counts. CDR3: CASSSYSWRGSGEQYF. The CDR3 DNA reads as TGTGCCAGCAGCTCATATTCATGGAGGGGCTCGGGGGAGCAGTACTTC. The genes are TRBV9 and TRBJ2-7; D possibly corresponds to TRBD2 (6 bases). V was pared by 4 bases and J by 7 bases, with 24 bases between. Per the germline V gene, CDR1 is SGDLS and CDR2 is YYNGEE. This CDR3 contains 16 residues.

The chain couples TRBV7-9 to TRBJ2-1, with 11 positions matching TRBD2. The CDR3 is 17 amino acids. The ends lost 5 bases at V and 4 bases at J; junction bases unmatched: 10. CDR1 is SEHNR, CDR2 FQNEAQ, per germline (reference sequence). The CDR3 region is CASSANLAGGHYNEQFF. The CDR3 DNA is TGTGCCAGCAGCGCAAATCTAGCGGGAGGACATTACAATGAGCAGTTCTTC.

V gene TRBV7-2 combines with J gene TRBJ2-1; 9 nucleotides align to TRBD1. CDR1 and CDR2 from the germline V gene are SGHTA and FQGNSA. V dropped 5 bases and J dropped 8; count of bases not matched to a gene: 10. CDR3 length: 15 residues. CDR3 residues: CASSPWTGAKDEQFF. In DNA, the CDR3 is TGTGCCAGCAGCCCCTGGACAGGGGCTAAGGATGAGCAGTTCTTC. Together with reference TRBV7-2 and TRBJ2-1, the CDR3 gives the full variable domain: GAGVSQSPSNKVTEKGKDVELRCDPISGHTALYWYRQSLGQGLEFLIYFQGNSAPDKSGLPSDRFSAERTGGSVSTLTIQRTQQEDSAVYLCASSPWTGAKDEQFFGPGTRLTVL.

A few counts support this clonotype. This sequence joins TRBV7-2 and TRBJ1-6; D is unclear. The ends were cut back, 2 bases at V and 7 bases at J, with 15 bases in the middle. The CDR3 spans 16 residues. Germline V CDR1 and CDR2: SGHTA, FQGNSA. CDR3 loop: CASSLWPGGSNSPLHF. CDR3 coding DNA: TGTGCCAGCAGCTTATGGCCGGGAGGGTCGAATTCACCCCTCCACTTT.

This clonotype has more than one count but fewer than ten. The V gene is TRBV10-3, the J gene TRBJ2-7; TRBD2 aligns across 7 bases. Germline V gene data show CDR1 as ENHRY and CDR2 as SYGVKD. The CDR3 has 14 residues. Trimming cost V 7 bases and J 6 bases; bases outside gene matches: 12. The CDR3 here is CAIMGGGRAFEQYF. The CDR3 bases are TGTGCCATCATGGGGGGTGGGAGGGCCTTCGAGCAGTACTTC.